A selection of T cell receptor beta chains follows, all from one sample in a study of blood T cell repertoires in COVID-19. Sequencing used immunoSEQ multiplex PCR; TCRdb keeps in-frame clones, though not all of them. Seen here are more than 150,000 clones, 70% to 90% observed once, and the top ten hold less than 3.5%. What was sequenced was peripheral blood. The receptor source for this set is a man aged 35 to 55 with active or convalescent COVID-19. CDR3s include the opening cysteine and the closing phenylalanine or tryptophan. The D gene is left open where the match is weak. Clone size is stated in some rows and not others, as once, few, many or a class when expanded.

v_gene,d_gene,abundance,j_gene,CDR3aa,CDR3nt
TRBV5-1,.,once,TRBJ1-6,CASSLAFRGNSPLHF,TGCGCCAGCAGCTTGGCTTTCAGGGGCAATTCACCCCTCCACTTT
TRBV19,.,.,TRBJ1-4,CASSGPGLPMSKLFF,TGTGCCAGTAGCGGACCGGGACTGCCGATGTCAAAACTGTTTTTT
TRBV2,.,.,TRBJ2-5,CASNWAVQETQYF,TGTGCCAGCAATTGGGCAGTCCAAGAGACCCAGTACTTC
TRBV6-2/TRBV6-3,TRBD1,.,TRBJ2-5,CASSYVDRGSLETQYF,TGTGCCAGCAGTTACGTAGACAGGGGTAGTCTTGAGACCCAGTACTTC
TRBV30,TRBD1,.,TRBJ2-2,CAWDRGSTGELFF,TGTGCCTGGGACAGGGGGAGCACCGGGGAGCTGTTTTTT
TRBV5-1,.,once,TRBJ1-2,CASSLLIDYGYTF,TGCGCCAGCAGCCTATTGATTGACTATGGCTACACCTTC
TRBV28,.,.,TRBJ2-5,CASSPSKETQYF,TGTGCCAGCAGCCCCTCTAAAGAGACCCAGTACTTC
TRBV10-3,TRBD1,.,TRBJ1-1,CAIRDGQGMGTEAFF,TGTGCCATCAGGGATGGACAGGGGATGGGCACTGAAGCTTTCTTT
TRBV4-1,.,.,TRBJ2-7,CASSPQAGAHYEQYF,TGCGCCAGCAGCCCCCAGGCGGGGGCGCACTACGAGCAGTACTTC
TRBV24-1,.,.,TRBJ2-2,CATSEGGRDTGELFF,TGTGCCACCAGTGAAGGGGGTCGCGACACCGGGGAGCTGTTTTTT
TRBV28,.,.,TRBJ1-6,CASRQGNNSPLHF,TGTGCCAGCAGGCAGGGGAATAATTCACCCCTCCACTTT
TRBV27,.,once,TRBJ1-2,CASSPTVLYGYTF,TGTGCCAGCAGTCCCACAGTACTCTATGGCTACACCTTC
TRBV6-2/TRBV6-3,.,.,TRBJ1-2,CASSPRGWGYTF,TGTGCCAGCAGCCCTCGCGGGTGGGGCTACACCTTC
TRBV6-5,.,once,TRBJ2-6,CASSPNSGANVLTF,TGTGCCAGCAGCCCCAACTCTGGGGCCAACGTCCTGACTTTC
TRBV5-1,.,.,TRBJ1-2,CASRGDWQGGGYTF,TGCGCCAGCAGAGGGGACTGGCAGGGTGGTGGCTACACCTTC
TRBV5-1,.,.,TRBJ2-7,CASRDYPPPGGEQYF,TGCGCCAGCAGGGACTACCCCCCCCCGGGTGGGGAGCAGTACTTC
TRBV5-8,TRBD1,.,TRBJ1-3,CASSLGTGPNPGNTIYF,TGTGCCAGCAGCTTGGGGACAGGGCCGAACCCTGGAAACACCATATATTTT
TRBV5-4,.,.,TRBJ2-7,CASSREDTYEQYF,TGTGCCAGCAGCCGGGAAGATACCTACGAGCAGTACTTC
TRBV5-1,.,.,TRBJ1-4,CASSSSSYSATNEKLFF,TGCGCCAGCAGCTCCTCGTCCTACAGTGCAACTAATGAAAAACTGTTTTTT
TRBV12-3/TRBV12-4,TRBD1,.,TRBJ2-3,CASSTRDRDTQYF,TGTGCCAGCAGTACCCGGGACAGAGATACGCAGTATTTT
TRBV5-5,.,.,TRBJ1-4,CASSSRSGGTNEKLFF,TGTGCCAGCAGCTCGCGGTCCGGGGGAACTAATGAAAAACTGTTTTTT
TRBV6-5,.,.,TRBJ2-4,CASMESVVAKNIQYF,TGTGCCAGCATGGAGTCTGTCGTCGCCAAAAACATTCAGTACTTC